A selection of T cell receptor beta chains follows, all from one sample in a study of blood T cell repertoires in COVID-19. Sequencing used immunoSEQ multiplex PCR; TCRdb keeps in-frame clones, though not all of them. The table shows some 120,000 clones, with 85% occurring only once. The sequencing sample was made of peripheral blood. The receptors stem from a man older than 75 with active or convalescent COVID-19. Each CDR3 is given with its conserved first and last residue. The D gene is left open where the match is weak. Where a row states a size, it is once, few, many or the class of an expanded clone; other rows omit it.

clone size,V gene,D gene,J gene,CDR3 protein,CDR3 DNA
once,TRBV27,.,TRBJ1-5,CASSLRILLGGYCQPQHF,TGTGCCAGCAGTCTAAGGATCTTACTAGGGGGTTATTGTCAGCCCCAGCATTTT
many,TRBV7-3,.,TRBJ2-2,CASSLTRASRSGELFF,TGTGCCAGCAGCTTAACGAGGGCTAGCCGGTCCGGGGAGCTGTTTTTT
once,TRBV7-2,.,TRBJ2-3,CASSYSRDTQYF,TGTGCCAGCAGTTATAGTCGTGATACGCAGTATTTT
.,TRBV2,TRBD1,TRBJ1-2,CASSQAQGQGVYGYTF,TGTGCCAGCAGTCAGGCCCAGGGACAGGGGGTCTATGGCTACACCTTC
.,TRBV2,.,TRBJ2-5,CASSDIQVWETQYF,TGTGCCAGCAGTGATATTCAGGTTTGGGAGACCCAGTACTTC
once,TRBV7-9,.,TRBJ1-1,CASSPRQWQAFF,TGTGCCAGCAGCCCTCGTCAGTGGCAAGCTTTCTTT
.,TRBV4-3,TRBD2,TRBJ2-4,CASSQDGGGGGLRGLAKNIQYF,TGCGCCAGCAGCCAAGATGGCGGGGGTGGCGGCCTTCGAGGGCTAGCCAAAAACATTCAGTACTTC
.,TRBV4-1,TRBD1,TRBJ1-2,CASSPSPGQGVYGYTF,TGCGCCAGCAGCCCCTCACCGGGACAGGGAGTCTATGGCTACACCTTC
.,TRBV24-1,TRBD2,TRBJ2-2,CATSDVGLAGPNTGELFF,TGTGCCACCAGTGATGTTGGACTAGCGGGCCCGAACACCGGGGAGCTGTTTTTT
once,TRBV28,TRBD1,TRBJ1-5,CASRLFDRGRSNQPQHF,TGTGCCAGCAGACTTTTTGACAGGGGGCGCAGCAATCAGCCCCAGCATTTT
.,TRBV2,TRBD1,TRBJ1-1,CASAMDRANTEAFF,TGTGCCAGCGCCATGGACAGGGCGAACACTGAAGCTTTCTTT
.,TRBV3-1/TRBV3-2,TRBD2,TRBJ2-5,CASSQDGWGEGQETQYF,TGTGCCAGCAGCCAAGACGGATGGGGGGAGGGCCAAGAGACCCAGTACTTC
.,TRBV5-1,.,TRBJ2-5,CASSLDPGVQETQYF,TGCGCCAGCAGCTTAGACCCGGGAGTCCAAGAGACCCAGTACTTC
.,TRBV3-1/TRBV3-2,TRBD2,TRBJ2-2,CASSPRASGSFGPGELFF,TGTGCCAGCAGCCCCCGGGCTAGCGGGAGTTTCGGTCCCGGGGAGCTGTTTTTT
.,TRBV6-5,TRBD1,TRBJ2-5,CASSYSGQGRETQYF,TGTGCCAGCAGTTACTCGGGACAGGGGAGGGAGACCCAGTACTTC
few,TRBV2,TRBD2,TRBJ2-7,CASSDTSGASYEQYF,TGTGCCAGCAGTGACACTAGCGGAGCCTCCTACGAGCAGTACTTC
.,TRBV7-8,.,TRBJ1-2,CASSPIVVYGYTF,TGTGCCAGCAGTCCTATTGTAGTTTATGGCTACACCTTC
.,TRBV7-2,.,TRBJ2-5,CASSLVGGRETQYF,TGTGCCAGCAGCTTAGTTGGGGGCCGGGAGACCCAGTACTTC
.,TRBV12-3/TRBV12-4,.,TRBJ1-5,CASSNQFQPQHF,TGTGCCAGCAGTAACCAGTTCCAGCCCCAGCATTTT
.,TRBV2,.,TRBJ2-2,CASSVAGASNTGELFF,TGTGCCAGCAGTGTTGCCGGAGCCTCGAACACCGGGGAGCTGTTTTTT
once,TRBV5-6,TRBD1,TRBJ1-2,CASSWMEGAGGYTF,TGTGCCAGCAGCTGGATGGAGGGGGCAGGTGGCTACACCTTC
.,TRBV5-1,.,TRBJ1-1,CASSLDGWGQNTEAFF,TGCGCCAGCAGCTTGGATGGGTGGGGACAGAACACTGAAGCTTTCTTT
.,TRBV6-5,.,TRBJ1-4,CASRGLGKDEKLFF,TGTGCCAGCAGGGGTCTCGGGAAGGATGAAAAACTGTTTTTT
.,TRBV19,.,TRBJ1-1,CASSIVSQVPEAFF,TGTGCCAGTAGTATAGTGTCGCAGGTTCCTGAAGCTTTCTTT
.,TRBV29-1,TRBD2,TRBJ2-7,CSAAGLAGPSYEQYF,TGCAGCGCTGCGGGACTAGCGGGGCCCTCCTACGAGCAGTACTTC
.,TRBV6-5,TRBD1,TRBJ2-7,CASRGTGPYEQYF,TGTGCCAGCAGGGGGACAGGTCCCTACGAGCAGTACTTC
.,TRBV15,.,TRBJ1-2,CATSREAQANYGYTF,TGTGCCACCAGCAGAGAGGCCCAAGCTAACTATGGCTACACCTTC
.,TRBV6-1,.,TRBJ1-4,CASSEPTTQWATNEKLFF,TGTGCCAGCAGTGAACCAACGACACAGTGGGCAACTAATGAAAAACTGTTTTTT
.,TRBV20-1,TRBD2,TRBJ2-5,CSASEASGSWGETQYF,TGCAGTGCTAGTGAGGCTAGCGGGAGTTGGGGAGAGACCCAGTACTTC
once,TRBV5-1,.,TRBJ1-3,CASSLGSGQTGNTIYF,TGCGCCAGCAGCTTGGGCAGCGGTCAGACAGGAAACACCATATATTTT
.,TRBV6-5,TRBD2,TRBJ2-2,CASRGGRGNTGELFF,TGTGCCAGTCGGGGGGGCAGGGGGAACACCGGGGAGCTGTTTTTT
.,TRBV5-1,.,TRBJ1-1,CASSLRLQATEAFF,TGCGCCAGCAGCTTGAGATTACAGGCTACTGAAGCTTTCTTT
.,TRBV5-1,TRBD1,TRBJ1-4,CASSFGQGGRNEKLFF,TGCGCCAGCAGCTTTGGACAGGGAGGTAGAAATGAAAAACTGTTTTTT
.,TRBV30,TRBD1,TRBJ1-5,CAWSVPGQPNQPQHF,TGTGCCTGGAGTGTACCGGGACAGCCAAATCAGCCCCAGCATTTT
.,TRBV30,.,TRBJ2-2,CAWSRGAGVGNTGELFF,TGTGCCTGGAGCCGAGGGGCAGGGGTAGGGAACACCGGGGAGCTGTTTTTT
.,TRBV24-1,.,TRBJ1-5,CATSTSFSNQPQHF,TGTGCCACCAGTACTTCATTCTCCAATCAGCCCCAGCATTTT
.,TRBV18,.,TRBJ2-4,CASSPGEGLLNIQYF,TGTGCCAGCTCACCAGGGGAAGGACTATTGAACATTCAGTACTTC
.,TRBV19,TRBD2,TRBJ2-2,CASSSGGAAGELFF,TGTGCCAGCTCTAGCGGGGGGGCGGCCGGGGAGCTGTTTTTT
.,TRBV25-1,TRBD2,TRBJ2-5,CASGELAEETQYF,TGTGCCAGCGGGGAACTAGCGGAAGAGACCCAGTACTTC
.,TRBV11-2,.,TRBJ2-3,CASSHGTTDTQYF,TGTGCCAGCAGCCACGGGACTACAGATACGCAGTATTTT
once,TRBV9,TRBD1,TRBJ1-1,CASSSDRGVNTEAFF,TGTGCCAGCAGCTCAGACAGGGGGGTGAACACTGAAGCTTTCTTT
.,TRBV7-9,TRBD2,TRBJ2-7,CASSSLWTSENSYEQYF,TGTGCCAGCAGCTCTCTATGGACTAGCGAGAACTCCTACGAGCAGTACTTC
.,TRBV6-2/TRBV6-3,.,TRBJ1-5,CASSKGRLSNQPQHF,TGTGCCAGCAGTAAAGGGAGATTAAGCAATCAGCCCCAGCATTTT
.,TRBV6-5,.,TRBJ2-7,CASSPTVTSYEQYF,TGTGCCAGCAGCCCGACAGTTACCTCCTACGAGCAGTACTTC
.,TRBV7-8,.,TRBJ2-7,CASSLVLGVAYEQYF,TGTGCCAGCAGCTTAGTTTTAGGGGTGGCGTACGAGCAGTACTTC
.,TRBV7-2,.,TRBJ2-1,CASSLATGTYNEQFF,TGTGCCAGCAGCTTAGCAACAGGAACCTACAATGAGCAGTTCTTC
.,TRBV9,TRBD1,TRBJ2-7,CASSVGAQGVGTYEQYF,TGTGCCAGCAGCGTAGGAGCCCAGGGGGTTGGAACCTACGAGCAGTACTTC
once,TRBV2,.,TRBJ2-7,CASRVDSTISYEQYF,TGTGCCAGCAGAGTTGACAGTACGATTTCCTACGAGCAGTACTTC